What follows are 27 T cell receptor beta chains derived from one specimen sequenced in a study of T cell responses to AZD1222 COVID-19 vaccine (dated by TCRdb to about 2021). Explained via the paper, the time point label denotes: baseline before first vaccination. Library preparation used the immunoSEQ multiplex PCR assay. TCRdb re-hosts the immuneACCESS table, in-frame sequences only. Its copies lack some clones; in the studies checked, an unresolved V gene accounts for under half of them, and the cause for the rest is not known. In all, the sample holds around 110,000 clones, and about 80% of those were seen once. About 9.5% of the sample belongs to the ten largest clones. The sequencing used peripheral blood, collected on day 0 of AZD1222 vaccination. These receptor sequences come from an adult in good health.

The chain couples TRBV19 to TRBJ2-5; the D gene could be TRBD1 or TRBD2 (5 bases each). This CDR3 comprises 17 residues. The V gene's germline CDR1 is LNHDA and CDR2 SQIVND (reference sequence). Trimming shortened V by 3 bases and J by 0 bases, and 17 bases separated the two germline ends. The CDR3 here is CASSMGHHRRNQETQYF. The CDR3 DNA sequence: TGTGCCAGTAGTATGGGTCACCACAGGAGGAACCAAGAGACCCAGTACTTC. The full variable domain, in which reference TRBV19 and TRBJ2-5 provide the parts outside the CDR3, is DGGITQSPKYLFRKEGQNVTLSCEQNLNHDAMYWYRQDPGQGLRLIYYSQIVNDFQKGDIAEGYSVSREKKESFPLTVTSAQKNPTAFYLCASSMGHHRRNQETQYFGPGTRLLVL.

This chain joins TRBV6-6 and TRBJ1-4; D is undetermined. V lost 4 bases and J 0 bases, leaving 6 bases between the germline ends. Germline CDR1 is MNHNY and CDR2 is SVGAGI (reference sequence). The length of the CDR3 is 14 residues. The CDR3 region has the DNA TGTGCCAGCAGTTTGACGGCAACTAATGAAAAACTGTTTTTT. Encoded protein: CASSLTATNEKLFF.

J is TRBJ1-2 and V is TRBV5-4; TRBD1 agrees at 8 bases. CDR1 SGHNT and CDR2 YYREEE come from the germline V gene (reference sequence). After removal of 3 bases from V and 6 bases from J, the junction contained 4 bases not matched to a gene. The CDR3 loop spans 13 amino acids. CDR3 sequence: CASSYDRGDGYTF. The CDR3 coding sequence is TGTGCCAGCAGCTACGACAGGGGAGATGGCTACACCTTC.

This sequence joins TRBV6-1 and TRBJ1-5; no clear D. The length of the CDR3 is 16 residues. Per germline, CDR1 MNHNS and CDR2 SASEGT. V was clipped by 4 bases and J by 0 bases, with 13 bases between them. The CDR3 reads CASSVTGGYSNQPQHF. As DNA, the CDR3 is TGTGCCAGCAGTGTCACTGGCGGCTATAGCAATCAGCCCCAGCATTTT.

This chain links TRBV7-9 with TRBJ1-1; TRBD1 matches 11 bases. The CDR3 runs 18 residues. Germline CDR1 is SEHNR and CDR2 is FQNEAQ (reference sequence). V lost 0 bases and J lost 3; bases outside the gene matches: 9. Written as DNA, the CDR3 is TGTGCCAGCAGCTTAGCAGCAGGACAGGGGGCCTTCTACACTGAAGCTTTCTTT. As protein: CASSLAAGQGAFYTEAFF.

This clone was seen a few times. V gene TRBV11-2 combines with J gene TRBJ1-6; perhaps TRBD1 as D (5 bases). Germline lookup yields CDR1 SGHAT and CDR2 FQNNGV. This CDR3 comprises 15 residues. Trimming shortened V by 3 bases and J by 5 bases, and 11 bases separated the two germline ends. The CDR3 DNA reads as TGTGCCAGCAGCTTTGGGACCGACAATAATTCACCCCTCCACTTT. Translation gives CASSFGTDNNSPLHF.

The V gene is TRBV10-1, the J gene TRBJ2-2; weak D call: TRBD2 (6 bases). Trimming cost V 9 bases and J 4 bases, with 9 bases left between them. The germline CDR1 and CDR2 sequences are WNHNN and SYGVQD (reference sequence). The CDR3 covers 12 residues. The CDR3 here is CARKTSTGELFF. For the CDR3, the DNA is TGCGCCAGGAAGACTAGCACCGGGGAGCTGTTTTTT.

The chain couples TRBV4-1 to TRBJ2-3, with TRBD2 matching over 7 bases. Germline trimming cut 1 base from V and 2 bases from J; bases unmatched to any gene: 12. CDR3 size: 18 residues. Germline V gene data show CDR1 as MGHRA and CDR2 as YSYEKL. The CDR3 DNA reads as TGCGCCAGCAGCCAAGGGGGAGGGCGGGGGATGGTCACAGATACGCAGTATTTT. This encodes CASSQGGGRGMVTDTQYF.

V usage is TRBV19 and J usage is TRBJ2-7; TRBD1 matches 10 bases. CDR1 is LNHDA and CDR2 is SQIVND in the germline V gene (reference sequence). The trim removed 4 bases at V and 6 bases at J, leaving 6 bases unmatched. This CDR3 is 14 amino acids long. The CDR3 spells CASSRGQGTSEQYF. The DNA of the CDR3 is TGTGCCAGTAGTAGGGGACAGGGGACTTCCGAGCAGTACTTC.

J is TRBJ2-7 and V is TRBV4-3; D may be TRBD1 (5 bases). CDR1 and CDR2 (germline): LGHNA, YSLEER. Trimming removed 1 base at V and 2 bases at J, with 12 bases between. The CDR3 runs to 15 residues. CDR3 residues: CASSQGVQGTYEQYF. CDR3 in DNA: TGCGCCAGCAGCCAAGGCGTCCAGGGAACCTACGAGCAGTACTTC.

V and J are TRBV25-1 and TRBJ1-2; no reliable D call. Germline V gene data show CDR1 as MGHDK and CDR2 as SYGVNS. V lost 4 bases and J 7 bases, leaving 7 bases between the germline ends. The CDR3 totals 11 residues. The CDR3: CASSGYPGYTF. The CDR3 nucleotides are TGTGCCAGCAGTGGCTATCCTGGCTACACCTTC.

J is TRBJ1-2 and V is TRBV4-2, with TRBD1 matching 8 bases. The germline V gene has CDR1 LGHNA and CDR2 YNFKEQ. V shed 0 bases and J 5 bases; nucleotides not matched to a gene: 8. This CDR3 is built from 16 residues. CDR3 nucleotides: TGTGCCAGCAGCCAAGATCTAGGACAGGGAAGGTATGGCTACACCTTC. This translates into CASSQDLGQGRYGYTF.

The genes are TRBV11-2 and TRBJ1-2, with D uncertain. Trimming took 3 bases from V and 0 from J, leaving 5 bases between them. Germline V gene data show CDR1 as SGHAT and CDR2 as FQNNGV. The CDR3 has 13 amino acids. CDR3 coding DNA: TGTGCCAGCAGCTTTAACCCTAACTATGGCTACACCTTC. It yields the protein CASSFNPNYGYTF.

This clone was picked up a small number of times. V gene TRBV18 combines with J gene TRBJ2-3; D unresolved. Trimming took off 6 bases at V and 6 bases at J, with 10 bases between the two ends. The germline V gene has CDR1 KGHSH and CDR2 LQKENI. This CDR3 is 12 amino acids long. CDR3 amino acids: CASSFDRDTQYF. CDR3 sequence (DNA): TGTGCCAGCTCCTTCGATAGGGATACGCAGTATTTT. Together with reference TRBV18 and TRBJ2-3, the CDR3 gives the full variable domain: NAGVMQNPRHLVRRRGQEARLRCSPMKGHSHVYWYRQLPEEGLKFMVYLQKENIIDESGMPKERFSAEFPKEGPSILRIQQVVRGDSAAYFCASSFDRDTQYFGPGTRLTVL.

The CDR3 protein is CASSLGAENTEAFF. The CDR3 nucleotides read TGTGCCAGCTCCCTTGGAGCGGAGAACACTGAAGCTTTCTTT. The chain combines TRBV18 with TRBJ1-1; D not certain. CDR3 length equals 14 residues. Germline loops: CDR1 KGHSH, CDR2 LQKENI. Trimming pared 6 bases from V and 1 base from J, leaving 12 bases between.

This clone occurred a few times. The chain uses TRBV7-9 and TRBJ1-1; D unclear. Germline lookup yields CDR1 SEHNR and CDR2 FQNEAQ (reference sequence). Deletions cut 6 bases from V and 0 bases from J, with 11 bases between. This CDR3 contains 14 residues. The CDR3, as DNA: TGTGCCAGCAGTTTGGGGAGGATGAACACTGAAGCTTTCTTT. Translating it yields CASSLGRMNTEAFF.

The V gene is TRBV6-5, the J gene TRBJ1-4; no clear D. The CDR3 consists of 12 residues. Deletions cut 7 bases from V and 3 bases from J, with 6 bases between. The germline V gene has CDR1 MNHEY and CDR2 SVGAGI. The DNA of the CDR3 is TGTGCCAGCACGGATTCTAATGAAAAACTGTTTTTT. Protein sequence: CASTDSNEKLFF.

The chain joins TRBV3-1 (or the pseudogene TRBV3-2) to TRBJ1-4, with unresolved D. V was pared by 2 bases and J by 11 bases, with 6 bases between. Germline assignment: CDR1 LGHDT and CDR2 YNNKEL (reference sequence). The CDR3 length is 11 residues. CDR3 sequence (DNA): TGTGCCAGCAGCCAAAGGGAGAAACTGTTTTTT. This gives the protein CASSQREKLFF.

The V call is TRBV27, the J call TRBJ2-7; D tentatively reads TRBD1 or TRBD2 (5 bases each). Deletions cut 1 base from V and 6 bases from J, with 16 bases between. Germline V gives CDR1 MNHEY, CDR2 SMNVEV (reference sequence). There are 15 residues in the CDR3. The CDR3 here is CASSLLSSGPREQYF. The CDR3 DNA sequence: TGTGCCAGCAGTTTATTGTCCTCGGGACCGCGCGAGCAGTACTTC.

The J gene is TRBJ1-1, the V gene TRBV6-5; 11 bases map to TRBD1. Germline V gene data show CDR1 as MNHEY and CDR2 as SVGAGI. CDR3 length: 15 residues. V lost 8 bases, J lost 0 bases, and 5 bases stayed unmatched. CDR3 in amino acids: CASWDRGFMNTEAFF. The DNA of the CDR3 is TGTGCCAGCTGGGACAGGGGGTTTATGAACACTGAAGCTTTCTTT.

The chain couples TRBV6-5 to TRBJ1-6; D remains unclear. Germline V gives CDR1 MNHEY, CDR2 SVGAGI. The V and J ends lost 1 base and 0 bases respectively, with 7 bases between them. CDR3 length: 16 amino acids. In DNA, the CDR3 is TGTGCCAGCAGTTACTGGACCAGCTCCTATAATTCACCCCTCCACTTT. Encoded protein: CASSYWTSSYNSPLHF.

The chain recombines TRBV3-1 (or the pseudogene TRBV3-2) with TRBJ1-1; D not certain. CDR3 size: 15 residues. Per the germline V gene, CDR1 is LGHDT and CDR2 is YNNKEL (reference sequence). Trimming took 1 base from V and 0 from J, leaving 9 bases between them. Here the CDR3 reads CASSQGWFMNTEAFF. Written as DNA, the CDR3 is TGTGCCAGCAGCCAAGGTTGGTTCATGAACACTGAAGCTTTCTTT.

There are a few counts of this clone. J is TRBJ1-6 and V is TRBV2; D not certain. The CDR3 loop spans 17 amino acids. CDR1 and CDR2 from the germline V gene are SNHLY and FYNNEI. V dropped 5 bases and J dropped 0 bases, with 14 bases sitting between them. CDR3 sequence (DNA): TGTGCCAGCAGTATTCGTGGAGTTCGCTCCTATAATTCACCCCTCCACTTT. This gives the protein CASSIRGVRSYNSPLHF.

The CDR3 DNA follows: TGTGCCAGCAGCTCCGAGGGGGGGCCGGGGCAGCCCCAGCATTTT. It translates to CASSSEGGPGQPQHF. The chain couples TRBV7-9 to TRBJ1-5; tentatively, D is TRBD1 (6 bases). Germline CDR1 reads SEHNR; CDR2 reads FQNEAQ (reference sequence). This CDR3 is 15 amino acids long. The V end was cut by 4 bases, the J end by 7 bases, with 17 bases between.

The rearrangement links TRBV5-1 to TRBJ2-5; no definite D call. V was clipped by 2 bases and J by 5 bases, with 10 bases between them. Per germline, CDR1 SGHRS and CDR2 YFSETQ. This CDR3 has 13 residues. This chain's CDR3 is CASSFSDRETQYF. CDR3 coding DNA: TGCGCCAGCAGCTTTTCGGATCGGGAGACCCAGTACTTC.

The chain links TRBV3-1 (or the pseudogene TRBV3-2) to TRBJ1-2, with 8 bases fitting TRBD1. The CDR3 is 16 amino acids. Trimming took 3 bases from V and 2 from J; bases not matched to a gene: 8. The germline V gene encodes CDR1 LGHDT and CDR2 YNNKEL (reference sequence). CDR3 amino acids: CASSHTQDRANYGYTF. In DNA form, the CDR3 reads TGTGCCAGCAGCCACACCCAGGACAGGGCGAACTATGGCTACACCTTC.

The chain has TRBV7-9 and TRBJ2-7; no reliable D call. This CDR3 comprises 14 residues. Germline V gene data show CDR1 as SEHNR and CDR2 as FQNEAQ (reference sequence). V gave up 4 bases and J gave up 4 bases, with 14 bases separating them. The CDR3 coding sequence is TGTGCCAGCAGCTCCTCGACGATCGAGTACGAGCAGTACTTC. Amino acids: CASSSSTIEYEQYF.